The clone carrying this TCR beta chain has only a few counts. The antigen remains undetermined. This entry belongs to a study of beta chain features in type 1 diabetes. The overall study: Regarding age, gender and cell yields, patients proved similar to healthy donors.

Per donor, one heparinised blood draw averaged about 116 mL. This CDR3 contains 15 residues. The J segment lost 11 bases and the V segment lost 2 bases, leaving 10 bases of the junction unmatched. From germline, CDR1 is LNHDA and CDR2 SQIVND (reference sequence). Findings and limits, study-wide: Type 1 diabetes patients had fewer VDJ junction insertions and more deletions. With patients and controls alike, PCR might favor shorter templates to an equal degree. Shortening of TCRB CDR3s, moderate but significant, appeared in all four CD4+ subsets of Type 1 diabetes patients.

Expressed TCRB transcripts were sequenced, since all the RNA that had been isolated was reverse transcribed. Produced via immunoSEQ multiplex PCR; TCRdb's table is partial and in-frame only. Here the sample spans 250,000 to 300,000 clones, around 22% being singletons. The clonotype comes from a woman aged 25-40 years with type 1 diabetes. The chain links TRBV19 to TRBJ1-4; TRBD1 agrees at 8 bases. The specimen sequenced was naive CD4+ T cells from blood. In nucleotides, the CDR3 is TGTGCCAGTAGTATACAGGGGGCGCAAGGTGGGAAACTGTTTTTT. Translating gives CASSIQGAQGGKLFF. The whole variable domain, filled in from reference TRBV19 and TRBJ1-4, reads DGGITQSPKYLFRKEGQNVTLSCEQNLNHDAMYWYRQDPGQGLRLIYYSQIVNDFQKGDIAEGYSVSREKKESFPLTVTSAQKNPTAFYLCASSIQGAQGGKLFFGSGTQLSVL.